Included here is one T cell receptor (beta chain) sequence, with context. Its target is not known. Germline CDR1 and CDR2: KGHSH and LQKENI. With V trimmed by 3 bases and J by 9 bases, 20 bases remained unmatched. There are 18 residues in the CDR3. The method was immunoSEQ multiplex PCR; TCRdb's version includes in-frame clones alone and lacks a portion of them. The sample yields approximately 61,000 clones, about 81% seen once. The time point here: week 5, during vaccination. Topical imiquimod accompanied each vaccine dose, which consisted of 300 ug of mutant IDH1 20-mer peptide. This entry comes from a study of a mutant IDH1 vaccine in newly diagnosed glioma.

The rearrangement links TRBV18 to TRBJ2-1; 7 nucleotides match TRBD1. This sequence originates from a woman aged 50 to 60 with glioma. This sample comprised PBMCs, obtained from a glioma patient whose treatment included an IDH1 peptide vaccine. The CDR3 nucleotides are TGTGCCAGCTCACCTCCCTTAACAGGGGATGTAACGCTAATTGAGCAGTTCTTC. Protein: CASSPPLTGDVTLIEQFF.